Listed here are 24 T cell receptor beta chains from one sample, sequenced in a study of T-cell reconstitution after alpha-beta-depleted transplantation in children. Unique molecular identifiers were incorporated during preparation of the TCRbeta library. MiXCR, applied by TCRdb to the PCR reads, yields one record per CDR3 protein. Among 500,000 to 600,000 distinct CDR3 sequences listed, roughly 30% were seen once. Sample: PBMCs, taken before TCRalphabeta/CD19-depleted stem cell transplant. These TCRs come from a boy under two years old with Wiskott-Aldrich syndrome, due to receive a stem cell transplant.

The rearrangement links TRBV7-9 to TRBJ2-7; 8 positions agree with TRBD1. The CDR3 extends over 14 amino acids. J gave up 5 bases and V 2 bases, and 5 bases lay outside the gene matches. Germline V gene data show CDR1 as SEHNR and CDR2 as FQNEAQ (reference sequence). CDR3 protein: CASSLQGAHHEQYF. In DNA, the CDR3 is TGTGCCAGCAGCTTACAGGGGGCGCATCACGAGCAGTACTTC.

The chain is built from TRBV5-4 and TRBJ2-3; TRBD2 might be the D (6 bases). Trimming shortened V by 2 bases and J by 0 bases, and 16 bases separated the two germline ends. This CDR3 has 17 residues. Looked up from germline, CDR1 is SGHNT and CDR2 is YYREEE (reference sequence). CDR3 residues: CASSFGGGTPSTDTQYF. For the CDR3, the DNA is TGTGCCAGCAGCTTCGGGGGAGGCACCCCTAGCACAGATACGCAGTATTTT.

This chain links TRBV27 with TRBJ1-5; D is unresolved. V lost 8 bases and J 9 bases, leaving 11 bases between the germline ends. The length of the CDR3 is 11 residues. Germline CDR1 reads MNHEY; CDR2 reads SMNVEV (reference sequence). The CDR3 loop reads CASAFWRPQHF. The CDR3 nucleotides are TGTGCCAGCGCCTTCTGGCGGCCCCAGCATTTT.

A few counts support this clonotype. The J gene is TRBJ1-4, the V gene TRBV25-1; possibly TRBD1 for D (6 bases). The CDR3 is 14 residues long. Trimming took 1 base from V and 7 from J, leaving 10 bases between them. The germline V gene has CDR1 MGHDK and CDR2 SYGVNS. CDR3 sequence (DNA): TGTGCCAGCAGTGAATTTGGGGGCGGTGAAAAACTGTTTTTT. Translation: CASSEFGGGEKLFF.

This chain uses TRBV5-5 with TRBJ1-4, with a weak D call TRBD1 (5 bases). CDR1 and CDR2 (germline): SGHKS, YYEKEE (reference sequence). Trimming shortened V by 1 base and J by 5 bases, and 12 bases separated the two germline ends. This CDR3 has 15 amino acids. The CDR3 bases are TGTGCCAGCAGCTTGATGGGGACGCGGAATGAAAAACTGTTTTTT. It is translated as CASSLMGTRNEKLFF.

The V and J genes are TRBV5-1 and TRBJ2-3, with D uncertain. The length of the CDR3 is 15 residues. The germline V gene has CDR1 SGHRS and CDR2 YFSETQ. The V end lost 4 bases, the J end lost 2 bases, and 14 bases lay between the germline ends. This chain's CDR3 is CASSPGRGFTDTQYF. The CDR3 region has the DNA TGCGCCAGCAGCCCCGGACGTGGGTTCACAGATACGCAGTATTTT.

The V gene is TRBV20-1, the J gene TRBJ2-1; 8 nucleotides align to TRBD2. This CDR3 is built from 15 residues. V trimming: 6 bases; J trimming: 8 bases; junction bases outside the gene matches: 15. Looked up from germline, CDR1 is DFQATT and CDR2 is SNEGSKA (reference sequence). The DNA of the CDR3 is TGCAGTGCAAAGCGGACTAGCCGGGCTGGCTATGAGCAGTTCTTC. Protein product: CSAKRTSRAGYEQFF.

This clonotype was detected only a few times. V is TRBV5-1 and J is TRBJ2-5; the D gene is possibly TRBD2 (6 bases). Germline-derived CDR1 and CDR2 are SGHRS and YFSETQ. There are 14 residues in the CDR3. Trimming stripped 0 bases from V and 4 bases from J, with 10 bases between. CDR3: CASSLEIGRETQYF. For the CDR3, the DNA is TGCGCCAGCAGCTTGGAGATCGGGAGAGAGACCCAGTACTTC.

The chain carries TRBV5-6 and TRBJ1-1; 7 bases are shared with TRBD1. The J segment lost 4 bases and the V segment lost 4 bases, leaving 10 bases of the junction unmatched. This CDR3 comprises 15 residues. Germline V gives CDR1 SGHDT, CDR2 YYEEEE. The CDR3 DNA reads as TGTGCCAGCAGCCCGAGGGGGCGAGTCGGCACTGAAGCTTTCTTT. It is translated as CASSPRGRVGTEAFF.

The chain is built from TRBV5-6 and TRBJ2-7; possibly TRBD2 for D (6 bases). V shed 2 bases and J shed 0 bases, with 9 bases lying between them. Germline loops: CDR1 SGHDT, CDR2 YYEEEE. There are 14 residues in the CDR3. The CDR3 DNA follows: TGTGCCAGCAGCTTTCGGGGGTACTCCTACGAGCAGTACTTC. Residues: CASSFRGYSYEQYF.

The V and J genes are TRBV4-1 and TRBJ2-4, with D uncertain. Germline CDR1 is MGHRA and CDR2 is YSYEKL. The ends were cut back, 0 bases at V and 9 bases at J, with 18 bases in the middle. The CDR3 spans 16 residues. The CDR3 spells CASSQDLSRAQRIQYF. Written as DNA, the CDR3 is TGCGCCAGCAGCCAAGATCTGAGTAGGGCGCAACGCATTCAGTACTTC.

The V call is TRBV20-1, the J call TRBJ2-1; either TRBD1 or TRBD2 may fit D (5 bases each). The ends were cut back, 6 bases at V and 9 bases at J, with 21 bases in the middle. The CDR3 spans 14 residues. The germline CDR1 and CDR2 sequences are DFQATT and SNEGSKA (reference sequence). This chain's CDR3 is CSAPSIPGTGEQFF. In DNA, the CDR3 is TGCAGTGCCCCGTCCATTCCGGGGACGGGTGAGCAGTTCTTC.

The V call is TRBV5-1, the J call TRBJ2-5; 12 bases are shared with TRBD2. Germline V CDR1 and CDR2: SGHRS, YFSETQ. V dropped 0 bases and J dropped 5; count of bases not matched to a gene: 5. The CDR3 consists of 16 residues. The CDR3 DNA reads TGCGCCAGCAGCTTGGTCCCCGGACTAGCGGGGGAGACCCAGTACTTC. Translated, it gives CASSLVPGLAGETQYF.

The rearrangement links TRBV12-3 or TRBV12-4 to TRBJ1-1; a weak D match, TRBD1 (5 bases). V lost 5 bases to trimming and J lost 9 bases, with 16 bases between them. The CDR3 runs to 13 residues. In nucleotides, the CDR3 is TGTGCCAGCAGTCTTACCCGTGACAGTCAAGCTTTCTTT. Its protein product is CASSLTRDSQAFF.

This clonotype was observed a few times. The CDR3 sequence: CASRGDNSYEQYF. The CDR3 nucleotides read TGCGCCAGCAGGGGGGACAACTCCTACGAGCAGTACTTC. The gene calls are TRBV5-1 and TRBJ2-7; possible D gene TRBD1, 6 bases. The CDR3 sequence is 13 residues long. Germline V gene lookup returns CDR1 SGHRS and CDR2 YFSETQ. The germline V and J ends were trimmed by 5 bases and 0 bases, with 9 bases remaining between them.

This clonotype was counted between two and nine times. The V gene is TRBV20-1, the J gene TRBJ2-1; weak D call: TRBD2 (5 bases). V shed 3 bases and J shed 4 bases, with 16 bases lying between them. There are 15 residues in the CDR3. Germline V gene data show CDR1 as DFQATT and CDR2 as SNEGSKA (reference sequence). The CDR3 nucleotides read TGCAGTGCTAGGGACCCGCGGGTTCAATACAATGAGCAGTTCTTC. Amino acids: CSARDPRVQYNEQFF.

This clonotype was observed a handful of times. The CDR3 DNA reads as TGTGCCTGGAGTGTAGGGGACCGGGACAGGGGCAATCAGCCCCAGCATTTT. It translates to CAWSVGDRDRGNQPQHF. The V call is TRBV30, the J call TRBJ1-5; 9 nucleotides line up with TRBD1. Losses at the gene ends were 0 bases for V and 2 bases for J; bases not matched to a gene: 8. Germline loops: CDR1 GTSNPN, CDR2 SVGIG (reference sequence). The CDR3 has 17 amino acids.

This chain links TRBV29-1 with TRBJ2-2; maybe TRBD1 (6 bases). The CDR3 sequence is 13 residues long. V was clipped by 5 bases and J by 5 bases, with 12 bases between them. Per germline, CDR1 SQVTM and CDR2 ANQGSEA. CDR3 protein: CSVSVQGTGELFF. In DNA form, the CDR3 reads TGCAGCGTTAGCGTGCAGGGGACCGGGGAGCTGTTTTTT.

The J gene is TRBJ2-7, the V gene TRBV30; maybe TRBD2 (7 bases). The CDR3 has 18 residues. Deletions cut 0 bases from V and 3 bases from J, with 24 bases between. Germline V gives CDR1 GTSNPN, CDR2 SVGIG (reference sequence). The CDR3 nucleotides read TGTGCCTGGAGTGTTAACCCCATTAAGGGGGGGAATAACTACGAGCAGTACTTC. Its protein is CAWSVNPIKGGNNYEQYF.

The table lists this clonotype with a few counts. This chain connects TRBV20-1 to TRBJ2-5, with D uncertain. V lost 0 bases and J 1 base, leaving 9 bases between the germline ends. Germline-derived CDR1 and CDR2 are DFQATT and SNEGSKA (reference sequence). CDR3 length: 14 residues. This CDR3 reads CSARDLAAQETQYF. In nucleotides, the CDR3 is TGCAGTGCTAGAGATCTTGCGGCCCAAGAGACCCAGTACTTC.

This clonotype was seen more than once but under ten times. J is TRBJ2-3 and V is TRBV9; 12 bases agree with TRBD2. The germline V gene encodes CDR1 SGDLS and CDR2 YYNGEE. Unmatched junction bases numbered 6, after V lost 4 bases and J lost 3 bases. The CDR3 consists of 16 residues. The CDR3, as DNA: TGTGCCAGCAGCCCAGGACTAGCGGGATCTACAGATACGCAGTATTTT. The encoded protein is CASSPGLAGSTDTQYF.

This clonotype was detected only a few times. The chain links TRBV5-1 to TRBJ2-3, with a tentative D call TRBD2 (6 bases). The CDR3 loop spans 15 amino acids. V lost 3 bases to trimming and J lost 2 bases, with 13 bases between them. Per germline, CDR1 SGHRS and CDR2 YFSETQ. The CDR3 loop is CASSSGLLSTDTQYF. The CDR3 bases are TGCGCCAGCAGCTCGGGACTCCTGTCCACAGATACGCAGTATTTT. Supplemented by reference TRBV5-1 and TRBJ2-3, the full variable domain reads KAGVTQTPRYLIKTRGQQVTLSCSPISGHRSVSWYQQTPGQGLQFLFEYFSETQRNKGNFPGRFSGRQFSNSRSEMNVSTLELGDSALYLCASSSGLLSTDTQYFGPGTRLTVL.

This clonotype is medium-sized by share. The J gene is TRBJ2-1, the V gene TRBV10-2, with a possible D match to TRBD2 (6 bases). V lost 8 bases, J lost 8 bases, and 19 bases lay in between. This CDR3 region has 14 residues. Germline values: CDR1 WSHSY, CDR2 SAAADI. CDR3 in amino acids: CASGQRAGLDEQFF. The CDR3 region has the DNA TGCGCCAGCGGGCAGCGGGCTGGGCTCGATGAGCAGTTCTTC.

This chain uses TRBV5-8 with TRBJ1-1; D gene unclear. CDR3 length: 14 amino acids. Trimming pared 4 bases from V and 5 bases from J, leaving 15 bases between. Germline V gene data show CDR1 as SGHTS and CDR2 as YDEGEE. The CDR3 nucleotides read TGTGCCAGCAGCCCCTTCGGGGATCTTACTGAAGCTTTCTTT. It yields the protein CASSPFGDLTEAFF.